Listed below are T cell receptor beta chains from one sample, sequenced in a study of CD8+CD57+ T cells in acquired aplastic anemia. MiXCR, run by TCRdb on the reads, gives a single entry per CDR3 protein. Found here are under 200,000 distinct CDR3 sequences, less than 60% of them singletons; the top ten hold around 2%. The sample comprised sorted CD4+, CD8+, or CD8+CD57+ T cells (not recorded which) from PBMCs. The source of these receptors is a human donor with aplastic anemia. CDR3s leave out the opening cysteine and the closing phenylalanine or tryptophan. Fields, in order: V gene, J gene, CDR3 protein.

TRBV9,TRBJ1-6,ASSRTGDSSYNSPLH
TRBV20-1,TRBJ1-1,SASPGHTEAF
TRBV3-1,TRBJ2-6,ASSQIMGAGANVLT
TRBV10-3,TRBJ2-1,AIRGTSGRNEQF
TRBV19,TRBJ2-3,ASRLTGGPDTQY
TRBV11-2,TRBJ2-2,ASKDSGLAGGELF
TRBV3-1,TRBJ2-5,ASSHLVFGQGMY
TRBV4-1,TRBJ1-2,ASSQYVQSYGYT
TRBV6-2/TRBV6-3,TRBJ1-2,ASNWDRNYGYT
TRBV5-5,TRBJ1-5,ASSLSQVNSNQPQH
TRBV7-2,TRBJ2-7,ASSLAPLAGAGEQY
TRBV7-8,TRBJ1-1,ASSFGPTEAF
TRBV2,TRBJ2-7,ASRGRTGSSYEQY
TRBV20-1,TRBJ2-7,SATPSYEQY
TRBV9,TRBJ2-1,ASSVSSGGVSYNEQF
TRBV20-1,TRBJ2-7,SASGDRGEQY
TRBV11-2,TRBJ2-2,ASRYGPAGNTGELF
TRBV10-3,TRBJ2-7,AITRQGLAGGEQY
TRBV5-8,TRBJ2-7,ASSWGQTYEQY
TRBV4-3,TRBJ2-3,ASSQEWPQADTQY
TRBV2,TRBJ1-2,ASREDRVRIYGYT
TRBV14,TRBJ1-4,ASSQERRAAEKLF
TRBV19,TRBJ2-7,ASSPGQGLYEQY
TRBV18,TRBJ1-5,ASSANRGKTNQPQH
TRBV5-4,TRBJ2-7,ASSRGGSSYEQY
TRBV7-8,TRBJ2-2,ASSLVEFTGELF
TRBV29-1,TRBJ2-7,STTSGINEQY
TRBV4-3,TRBJ2-5,ASSLAGGAETQY
TRBV7-8,TRBJ2-1,ASSFGGRAYNEQF
TRBV5-1,TRBJ2-1,ASRRGPGGSNEQF
TRBV10-3,TRBJ1-1,AISGRTGQNTEAF
TRBV7-2,TRBJ2-5,ASSPDGTTSG
TRBV27,TRBJ2-7,ASSWTDSSYEQY
TRBV11-2,TRBJ1-1,ASSSPDIRGGTEAF
TRBV2,TRBJ2-7,ASRTYLPYEQY
TRBV19,TRBJ1-2,ASSKTGAYGYT
TRBV10-3,TRBJ2-3,AISEPGQSRRQY
TRBV15,TRBJ2-1,ATSSAVSGDEQF
TRBV7-8,TRBJ2-3,ASTGGGDTQY
TRBV27,TRBJ1-1,ASRRNRALNTEAF
TRBV2,TRBJ2-7,ASTKTSGSYEQY
TRBV2,TRBJ1-2,ASSDTRTGVGYT
TRBV7-8,TRBJ2-5,ASSLLLAGGSETQY
TRBV2,TRBJ2-3,ASSKVGGSTDTQY
TRBV5-4,TRBJ2-7,ASSLGWTEQY
TRBV7-3,TRBJ2-5,ASSLRGPETQY
TRBV11-2,TRBJ2-3,ASSLGIRGEGTDTQY
TRBV5-1,TRBJ2-3,ASSLGDRGIFKDTQY
TRBV12-3/TRBV12-4,TRBJ1-5,ASSLGASNQPQH
TRBV6-1,TRBJ2-1,ASKAGGWSYNEQF
TRBV25-1,TRBJ2-3,ASSALGRLAGGLGTQY
TRBV19,TRBJ2-7,ASSASGTGVYEQY
TRBV12-3/TRBV12-4,TRBJ2-7,ASSAGGGPDYEQY
TRBV24-1,TRBJ1-1,ATSLFGEAF
TRBV20-1,TRBJ2-1,SAWDQVNEQF
TRBV2,TRBJ1-2,ASSGQGADYGYT
TRBV7-3,TRBJ2-3,ASSLRALAGALGDTQY
TRBV29-1,TRBJ1-2,SIRDGELGYT